Reported below is one T cell receptor (beta chain). Its antigen is unknown. TCRdb keeps only in-frame clones here, not all; method: immunoSEQ multiplex PCR. The sample shows 340,000 or so clones, nearly 95% of them seen only once. CDR3 length equals 15 residues. CDR1 and CDR2 (germline): MDHEN, SYDVKM. With 11 bases removed from V and 2 bases from J, the gap between germline ends came to 19 bases. This entry is derived from a study of brain T cells in children with intractable seizures. The study's findings and limits: Pre- and post-surgery blood differed in depth, so pre-surgery absences may be undersampling.

Time point given: blood from clinic visit 5 months post-surgery; TSC patient then seizure free. Sequencing was limited to surgery cases with top T cell transcript signatures in brain tissue. The rearrangement uses TRBV28 and TRBJ1-5; D remains unclear. This specimen was peripheral blood, taken about 5 months after surgery. This receptor was taken from a boy under two years old with tuberous sclerosis and intractable seizures. The CDR3 loop is CASRSAPWRNQPQHF. The CDR3 DNA is TGTGCCTCCCGGTCGGCCCCCTGGCGCAATCAGCCCCAGCATTTT.